The clone carrying this T cell receptor (beta chain) appeared many times. This entry is derived from a study of T cells in Graves' hyperthyroidism and ophthalmopathy. At the level of the study: At initial diagnosis, before any treatment had begun, peripheral blood was obtained.

From RNA transcripts, TCR beta CDR3 regions were amplified. First-round RT-PCR with HTBI primers amplified the TCR CDR3 region. TCRdb reprocessed the multiplex PCR reads via MiXCR and lists one record per CDR3 protein. The repertoire consists of roughly 420,000 distinct CDR3 sequences, with approximately 14% occurring once and the leading ten covering about 5%. This CDR3 has 16 residues. Unmatched junction bases numbered 5, after V lost 0 bases and J lost 3 bases. Germline loops: CDR1 SGHRS, CDR2 YFSETQ. The specimen sequenced was blood. This clonotype was obtained from a woman aged 18-35 years with Graves' hyperthyroidism. The chain joins TRBV5-1 to TRBJ2-3; 9 bases agree with TRBD2. The CDR3 DNA follows: TGCGCCAGCAGCTTGGACCTAGCGGGACAAACAGATACGCAGTATTTT. Encoded protein: CASSLDLAGQTDTQYF.